Presented here are 7 T cell receptor beta chains from one specimen sequenced in a study of prognosis after radiotherapy for stage I lung cancer. From genomic DNA, two-round multiplex PCR was used to amplify TCR beta CDR3. Initially, in first-round PCR, primers specific to each TRBV and TRBJ gene were used. TCRdb used MiXCR to reprocess the multiplex PCR reads, holding one entry per CDR3 protein. This table holds under 75,000 distinct CDR3 sequences, 26% found once. The source was PBMCs, collected before or after stereotactic body radiation therapy (not recorded which). Receptors were obtained from a donor of 50 years or more with non-small cell lung cancer.

At least ten counts were recorded for this clonotype. The J gene is TRBJ2-5, the V gene TRBV7-8; no clear D gene. V lost 1 base, J lost 1 base, and 7 bases lay in between. Germline CDR1 SGHVS, CDR2 FQNEAQ. The CDR3 has 14 amino acids. CDR3 loop: CASSLGNFQETQYF. In DNA, the CDR3 is TGTGCCAGCAGCTTAGGGAATTTCCAAGAGACCCAGTACTTC.

There are a few counts of this clonotype. A much larger clone lies a single base off, so this may be a read error. The rearrangement links TRBV7-9 to TRBJ1-1; D is uncertain. The germline CDR1 and CDR2 sequences are SEHNR and FQNEAQ (reference sequence). There are 13 residues in the CDR3. This CDR3 is CASTTLSSTEALF. The CDR3 bases are TGTGCCAGCACCACGCTGTCAAGTACTGAAGCTCTCTTT.

This clonotype was counted ten times or more. J is TRBJ2-7 and V is TRBV6-1; tentative D call: TRBD1 (8 bases). V lost 9 bases, J lost 3 bases, and 15 bases lay in between. This CDR3 contains 13 residues. Germline V gene sequence: CDR1 MNHNS, CDR2 SASEGT. The DNA of the CDR3 is TGTGCCAGTTACAGGGGGGGGGGCTACGAGCAGTACTTC. The encoded protein is CASYRGGGYEQYF.

On this clonotype: An end of the junction differs from the germline gene, which may be a read error. The chain links TRBV5-1 to TRBJ1-2; 10 bases agree with TRBD1. Germline CDR1 reads SGHRS; CDR2 reads YFSETQ. The CDR3 consists of 16 residues. The CDR3 protein is CGSLGGTGAGNYGYTF. CDR3 nucleotide sequence: TGCGGCAGCTTGGGTGGGACAGGGGCAGGAAACTATGGCTACACCTTC.

This chain links TRBV7-2 with TRBJ1-6, with D possibly matching TRBD1 (5 bases). Trimming took off 7 bases at V and 13 bases at J, with 14 bases between the two ends. The CDR3 has 12 amino acids. CDR1 and CDR2 from the germline V gene are SGHTA and FQGNSA. CDR3 residues: CASNQDSGPLHF. The CDR3 nucleotides are TGTGCCAGCAACCAAGACAGTGGTCCCCTCCACTTT.

This clonotype was counted many times. The genes are TRBV12-3 or TRBV12-4 and TRBJ2-4, with unresolved D. V lost 3 bases and J 9 bases, leaving 21 bases between the germline ends. There are 16 residues in the CDR3. CDR3 protein: CASSFMSATSPSIQYF. The CDR3 DNA is TGTGCCAGCAGTTTTATGTCAGCCACTTCGCCTAGCATTCAGTACTTC.

In this sample, this clonotype turned up many times. The rearrangement joins TRBV5-1 to TRBJ1-2; D call uncertain. V gave up 4 bases and J gave up 4 bases, with 11 bases separating them. In germline, CDR1 is SGHRS, CDR2 YFSETQ. CDR3 length equals 13 residues. The CDR3 DNA is TGCGCCAGCAGCCAACCGGGTCTCTATGGCTACACCTTC. Its protein is CASSQPGLYGYTF.